The 22 T cell receptor beta chains presented below share a single source sample, sequenced in a study of cytomegalovirus exposure and HLA in healthy donors. Primers for the PCR totalled 60 Vbeta and 13 Jbeta. The protocol was immunoSEQ multiplex PCR, while the TCRdb copy is restricted to in-frame clones and leaves out a portion. The repertoire holds approximately 190,000 clones, with 9.5% to 15% as singletons. Sequencing was carried out using PBMCs. All receptors derive from a man aged 50 to 60 in good health and CMV-seropositive.

The CDR3 coding sequence is TGTGCCAGCTCACAGGGACTAGCGGGGCTCTTAGCCAAAAACATTCAGTACTTC. Protein: CASSQGLAGLLAKNIQYF. V gene TRBV18 combines with J gene TRBJ2-4, with 13 bases that match TRBD2. CDR3 length: 18 amino acids. V lost 4 bases to trimming and J lost 0 bases; unmatched junction nucleotides: 6. Germline V gene sequence: CDR1 KGHSH, CDR2 LQKENI.

The rearrangement joins TRBV6-5 to TRBJ2-7, with 7 bases aligning to TRBD2. V gave up 2 bases and J gave up 7 bases; unmatched junction bases: 5. Germline CDR1 is MNHEY and CDR2 is SVGAGI. CDR3 length: 13 amino acids. CDR3 amino acids: CASSYRWGGEQYF. The CDR3 bases are TGTGCCAGCAGTTACCGTTGGGGGGGAGAGCAGTACTTC.

This clone was observed a handful of times. This rearrangement joins TRBV2 to TRBJ2-2; D is ambiguous. Between the trimmed V and J ends, which lost 2 bases and 4 bases, there was a span of 8 bases. The CDR3 is 14 amino acids. Germline loops: CDR1 SNHLY, CDR2 FYNNEI. The CDR3 is CASSELLSTGELFF. Here the CDR3 DNA reads TGTGCCAGCAGTGAATTATTGTCCACCGGGGAGCTGTTTTTT.

This clone was detected only a few times. The chain combines TRBV14 with TRBJ1-1; a possible D gene is TRBD1 (5 bases). Germline loops: CDR1 SGHDN, CDR2 FVKESK. Between the trimmed V and J ends, which lost 0 bases and 0 bases, there was a span of 14 bases. This CDR3 is 17 amino acids long. CDR3 sequence reads: CASSQDTGGVMNTEAFF. CDR3 DNA: TGTGCCAGCAGCCAAGATACAGGAGGGGTGATGAACACTGAAGCTTTCTTT.

The chain is built from TRBV5-1 and TRBJ1-1; tentative D call: TRBD1 (6 bases). Per germline, CDR1 SGHRS and CDR2 YFSETQ. Between the trimmed V and J ends, which lost 4 bases and 1 base, there was a span of 11 bases. The CDR3 consists of 14 residues. CDR3 nucleotides: TGCGCCAGCAGCCCACGGACAGAGAACACTGAAGCTTTCTTT. It translates to CASSPRTENTEAFF.

This clone was recorded a few times. CDR3 coding DNA: TGTGCCAGCAGTTTATACCCGGGGGGGGACACTGAAGCTTTCTTT. Translating gives CASSLYPGGDTEAFF. The chain employs TRBV27 and TRBJ1-1; a weak D match, TRBD1 (5 bases). Germline V gives CDR1 MNHEY, CDR2 SMNVEV (reference sequence). The CDR3 contains 15 residues. Trimming shortened V by 1 base and J by 3 bases, and 12 bases separated the two germline ends.

The table lists this clone with a few counts. The chain carries TRBV27 and TRBJ2-1, with D perhaps TRBD1 (5 bases). V lost 0 bases to trimming and J lost 0 bases, with 9 bases between them. There are 16 residues in the CDR3. Germline V lookup: CDR1 MNHEY, CDR2 SMNVEV (reference sequence). CDR3 DNA sequence: TGTGCCAGCAGTTTATCAGGTAGGGGCTCCTACAATGAGCAGTTCTTC. Amino acid sequence: CASSLSGRGSYNEQFF.

This clone has a handful of counts. The chain couples TRBV18 to TRBJ2-6; 9 bases align to TRBD1. Germline lookup yields CDR1 KGHSH and CDR2 LQKENI. With V trimmed by 5 bases and J by 2 bases, 4 bases remained unmatched. The CDR3 extends over 16 amino acids. CDR3 loop: CASSSQGATGANVLTF. CDR3 DNA: TGTGCCAGCTCATCACAGGGGGCCACTGGGGCCAACGTCCTGACTTTC.

This clone was detected only a few times. V usage is TRBV5-1 and J usage is TRBJ1-4, with 9 bases aligning to TRBD1. Germline V gene sequence: CDR1 SGHRS, CDR2 YFSETQ. This CDR3 comprises 14 residues. J lost 7 bases, V lost 4 bases, and 5 bases had no gene match. DNA for the CDR3: TGCGCCAGCAGCCCCGGACAGGGGAGTGAAAAACTGTTTTTT. Its translation is CASSPGQGSEKLFF.

The chain links TRBV5-6 to TRBJ2-1, with 8 bases matching TRBD1. V shed 3 bases, J shed 1 base, and the junction held 6 bases outside the gene matches. The CDR3 extends over 16 amino acids. Germline V gene data show CDR1 as SGHDT and CDR2 as YYEEEE. The CDR3 protein is CASSSGTGGSYNEQFF. The CDR3, as DNA: TGTGCCAGCAGCTCGGGAACAGGGGGGTCCTACAATGAGCAGTTCTTC.

The rearrangement links TRBV7-6 to TRBJ1-5, with D uncertain. In germline, CDR1 is SGHVS, CDR2 FNYEAQ. This CDR3 comprises 13 residues. V dropped 5 bases and J dropped 12 bases, with 17 bases sitting between them. The CDR3 nucleotides are TGTGCCAGCAGCCTAAACCGGGAGTCAAACCAGCATTTT. Its protein product is CASSLNRESNQHF. Full variable domain (rest looked up from reference TRBV7-6 and TRBJ1-5): GAGVSQSPRYKVTKRGQDVALRCDPISGHVSLYWYRQALGQGPEFLTYFNYEAQQDKSGLPNDRFSAERPEGSISTLTIQRTEQRDSAMYRCASSLNRESNQHFGDGTRLSIL.

This sequence joins TRBV6-6 and TRBJ1-2, with TRBD1 as a possible D gene (6 bases). The germline V gene encodes CDR1 MNHNY and CDR2 SVGAGI (reference sequence). CDR3 length: 14 amino acids. V dropped 4 bases and J dropped 6 bases, with 15 bases sitting between them. Written as DNA, the CDR3 is TGTGCCAGCAGTTTCCCCGGGACAACGGATGGCTACACCTTC. This gives the protein CASSFPGTTDGYTF.

J is TRBJ1-4 and V is TRBV18; D is perhaps TRBD1 (6 bases). Trimming cost V 3 bases and J 0 bases, with 11 bases left between them. This CDR3 comprises 16 residues. Germline CDR1 and CDR2: KGHSH and LQKENI. The CDR3 nucleotides read TGTGCCAGCTCACCCCGACAGGTTGCAACTAATGAAAAACTGTTTTTT. Its protein is CASSPRQVATNEKLFF.

The chain carries TRBV9 and TRBJ1-2; 11 bases line up with TRBD1. Looked up from germline, CDR1 is SGDLS and CDR2 is YYNGEE. The V gene end was trimmed by 2 bases and the J gene end by 2 bases; junction bases not matched to a gene: 5. This CDR3 is built from 16 residues. Written as DNA, the CDR3 is TGTGCCAGCAGCGTCGAAGGACAGGGGGCAAACTATGGCTACACCTTC. This codes for CASSVEGQGANYGYTF.

This clone occurred a few times. The chain employs TRBV19 and TRBJ2-3; a possible D gene is TRBD1 (6 bases). From germline, CDR1 is LNHDA and CDR2 SQIVND (reference sequence). CDR3 length equals 15 residues. The V gene lost 4 bases and the J gene lost 2 bases, with 13 bases spanning the gap. The CDR3 loop reads CASSKGHGPTDTQYF. CDR3 in DNA: TGTGCCAGTAGTAAGGGACATGGGCCCACAGATACGCAGTATTTT.

Only a few counts were recorded for this clone. At one end the junction does not follow the germline gene, possibly because of a read error. This sequence joins TRBV7-3 and TRBJ1-6, with a possible D match to TRBD1 (5 bases). Looked up from germline, CDR1 is SGHTA and CDR2 is FQGTGA. The CDR3 runs 15 residues. The DNA for the CDR3 is TGTGCCAGCAGCCTAACGGGGACTTTTTATTCACCCCTCCACTTT. Translating gives CASSLTGTFYSPLHF.

The rearrangement joins TRBV5-1 to TRBJ2-7, with 8 positions matching TRBD1. This CDR3 has 14 residues. Germline V gives CDR1 SGHRS, CDR2 YFSETQ. J was trimmed by 2 bases and V by 3 bases; bases with no gene match: 4. The chain's CDR3 is CASSSGTGAYEQYF. The CDR3 coding sequence is TGCGCCAGCAGCTCGGGGACAGGAGCCTACGAGCAGTACTTC.

Only a few counts were recorded for this clone. This chain joins TRBV15 and TRBJ1-1, with 9 bases that match TRBD1. The CDR3 is 17 residues long. CDR1 and CDR2 from the germline V gene are LNHNV and YYDKDF (reference sequence). J was trimmed by 6 bases and V by 3 bases; bases with no gene match: 14. As DNA, the CDR3 is TGTGCCACCAGCAGGGTTCCGGGTGGGACAGGGTCATCTGAAGCTTTCTTT. This sequence encodes CATSRVPGGTGSSEAFF.

CDR3 residues: CASSEMFGGPTEAFF. CDR3 DNA: TGTGCCAGCAGTGAAATGTTCGGGGGTCCCACTGAAGCTTTCTTT. This chain joins TRBV6-1 and TRBJ1-1; possible D gene TRBD1, 5 bases. The CDR3 is made up of 15 amino acids. V was clipped by 2 bases and J by 4 bases, with 14 bases between them. Germline V gene sequence: CDR1 MNHNS, CDR2 SASEGT.

This clone was seen a handful of times. The chain joins TRBV4-1 to TRBJ1-2; TRBD1 matches at 8 bases. Germline loops: CDR1 MGHRA, CDR2 YSYEKL. The CDR3 has 16 residues. J was trimmed by 2 bases and V by 4 bases; bases with no gene match: 9. The CDR3 loop reads CASSPLGTGKNYGYTF. CDR3 in DNA: TGCGCCAGCAGCCCGCTCGGGACAGGAAAAAACTATGGCTACACCTTC.

The chain combines TRBV9 with TRBJ1-3; D may be TRBD1 (5 bases). The CDR3 totals 14 residues. V lost 4 bases to trimming and J lost 5 bases, with 13 bases between them. Germline CDR1 reads SGDLS; CDR2 reads YYNGEE. CDR3 sequence (DNA): TGTGCCAGCAGCTTTGGGGCCGTAAGAAACACCATATATTTT. This codes for CASSFGAVRNTIYF.

V is TRBV7-9 and J is TRBJ1-6; possible D gene TRBD1, 6 bases. Germline-derived CDR1 and CDR2 are SEHNR and FQNEAQ (reference sequence). V shed 2 bases and J shed 11 bases, with 16 bases lying between them. The CDR3 runs to 15 residues. The CDR3 region has the DNA TGTGCCAGCAGCTTATTACAGGGAGTGGGAACACCCCTCCACTTT. It encodes CASSLLQGVGTPLHF.